Here is one T cell receptor beta chain with its context. The antigen this receptor binds is unknown. Base qualities were left out, and no much larger clone turns up one base away. The germline V gene provides CDR1 SGHTA and CDR2 FQGNSA. The CDR3 starts with the cysteine, ends with the phenylalanine, and has 13 residues. CDR3 DNA only is kept here, 39 bases in frame from base 1. V is shortened by 5 bases, J by 8 bases, and the region joining them spans 15 bases. Receptor amplification or capture employed PCR. The instrument given in TCRdb is Illumina HiSeq 2500. To reduce PCR and sequencing biases, unique molecular identifiers were built into the TCR beta cDNA libraries. Every 1 to 10 million input T cells yielded 500,000 or so cDNA molecules, meaning each molecule approximated one T cell. Patient libraries were prepared and sequenced with the same protocol used for the earlier healthy control dataset. Within a given batch, samples were prepared together, multiplexed and sequenced on the same HiSeq lane. As for the original processing: Raw barcoded reads were processed with MIGEC, discarding single-read molecular identifier groups before consensus assembly and CDR3 extraction. VDJtools was used for post-analysis of the clonotype tables, and diversity was normalized by down-sampling every dataset to the size of the smallest sample. To correct batch-related cross-sample contamination, repertoire overlap clustering matched CDR3 amino acid sequences but not nucleotide sequences. In TCRdb, the public reads were trimmed at Q25 with fastp and aligned with MiXCR, with productive beta chains retained. Rows matching on CDR3 protein sequence are summarized as one entry with the most common DNA and genes. These V and J calls derive from TCRdb rather than the authors' analysis. The sample includes about 540,000 distinct CDR3 sequences, with under 40% observed a single time. The ten biggest clones cover 6% of the sample.

These data are taken from a study of post-analysis software for immune sequencing data (dated by TCRdb to between 2014 and 2016). Turning to the overall study: Recorded disease courses included relapsing-remitting, secondary progressive and progressive-relapsing multiple sclerosis, with some patients lacking subtype annotation. Patient repertoires were compared against roughly 11 previously published healthy control repertoires from donors aged roughly 6 to 27 years. A subset of samples was prepared in parallel using single-end sample barcoding, then pooled and co-amplified after Illumina adapter ligation.

TCR beta repertoires were profiled from peripheral blood of 10 to 15 young patients with multiple sclerosis to demonstrate the VDJtools post-analysis software. The multiple sclerosis patients were children and adolescents ranging in age from roughly 6 to 16 years. Study-level results and caveats: Direct clustering with F measure showed strong co-clustering of samples prepared in the same batch, prompting a batch-effect correction. Normalized Chao1 diversity was significantly lower in multiple sclerosis patients than controls, suggesting substantial peripheral T-cell clonal expansion. Significantly higher frequencies in patients than in controls were found for roughly five TRBV segments, including TRBV5-6, TRBV5-1 and TRBV20-1. The multiple sclerosis patient group was slightly younger than the control group.

The sample taken for sequencing was blood. In this chain, TRBV7-2 is recombined with TRBJ1-2, with no confidently assigned D gene. The sequence derives from a girl younger than 18 with multiple sclerosis. This receptor carries the CDR3 CASSPSQVRGYTF. The base sequence is TGTGCCAGCAGCCCTAGTCAGGTGCGGGGCTACACCTTC.